This T cell receptor beta chain was sequenced during a study of blood T cell repertoires in COVID-19. Study overall: COVID-19 samples collected from the United States, Italy and Spain covered acute and convalescent phases.

The CDR3 extends over 14 amino acids. In germline, CDR1 is SGHTA, CDR2 FQGNSA. V dropped 1 base and J dropped 7; count of bases not matched to a gene: 1. Original analysis: Cell counts per sample came from amplifying reference gene primers. Sequencing used immunoSEQ multiplex PCR; TCRdb keeps in-frame clones, though not all of them. The D gene and trimming were derived from the DNA, and the V and J assignments and clone size from that table. The data contain around 230,000 clones, 80% to 90% of them seen just once; the ten biggest clones take up roughly 2.6%. The receptor was isolated from a woman between 40 and 50 years old with active or convalescent COVID-19. Sequenced: peripheral blood. This chain joins TRBV7-2 and TRBJ1-6, with 7 nucleotides matching TRBD1. CDR3 residues: CASSLEQGNSPLHF. CDR3 coding DNA: TGTGCCAGCAGCTTAGAACAGGGGAATTCACCCCTCCACTTT.